This is a list of T cell receptor beta chains from one sample in a study of control samples from healthy donors and cancer patients. Here immunoSEQ multiplex PCR was the method, and the copy in TCRdb shows in-frame clones only, minus some. The sample lists about 250,000 clones, roughly 80% occurring once. The source material was PBMCs. The origin of the receptors is a woman aged 55-75 years with lung cancer. The conserved cysteine and the conserved F or W are not part of the CDR3 here.

j_gene | v_gene | CDR3aa
TRBJ1-5 | TRBV24-1 | ATSVQGNQPQH
TRBJ1-2 | TRBV28 | ASSLELWLGYT
TRBJ1-4 | TRBV28 | ASSFPTRDEKLF
TRBJ1-1 | TRBV4-1 | ASSQVNLNTEAF
TRBJ2-5 | TRBV15 | ATSRDRVGQETQY
TRBJ2-1 | TRBV28 | ASSTTGGGIGEQF
TRBJ2-5 | TRBV7-3 | ASSTRGGETQY
TRBJ1-2 | TRBV19 | ASSRDRGNYGYT
TRBJ1-1 | TRBV9 | ASSVLQGAGTEAF
TRBJ2-5 | TRBV7-6 | ASRRGLAGIQETQY
TRBJ1-1 | TRBV7-8 | ASSLAYRGPTEAF
TRBJ1-3 | TRBV5-5 | ASSGGQPLSGNTIY
TRBJ1-1 | TRBV3-1/TRBV3-2 | ASSPDSNTEAF
TRBJ1-2 | TRBV6-1 | ASSPGNYGYT
TRBJ2-7 | TRBV30 | ASTGGGYEQY
TRBJ2-7 | TRBV6-6 | ASSYSAGAAYEQY
TRBJ2-1 | TRBV6-6 | ATTTPQSEQF
TRBJ2-1 | TRBV7-2 | ASSFSGSENNEQF
TRBJ2-7 | TRBV5-6 | ASSPSGTEQY
TRBJ2-7 | TRBV24-1 | ATSDPGVREQY
TRBJ2-7 | TRBV7-9 | ASSFQGHEQY
TRBJ1-4 | TRBV7-2 | ASSLDSSHEKLF
TRBJ2-1 | TRBV11-3 | ASSSLPRAGEQF
TRBJ2-7 | TRBV5-4 | ASSLDVGSYEQY
TRBJ2-2 | TRBV5-4 | ASTLQTGELF
TRBJ2-2 | TRBV5-5 | ASGRGNTGELF
TRBJ2-7 | TRBV4-2 | ASSPRTNSLYEQY
TRBJ1-5 | TRBV2 | ASTSTGFRNQPQH
TRBJ2-1 | TRBV6-5 | ATLGGPYNEQF
TRBJ1-3 | TRBV6-5 | ASSLISGNTIY
TRBJ1-5 | TRBV10-3 | AITGGRNQPQH
TRBJ2-5 | TRBV5-5 | ASSSDRGRGETQY
TRBJ2-2 | TRBV7-7 | ASSLRQGSTGELF
TRBJ2-2 | TRBV7-2 | ASSLVRGFAGELF
TRBJ2-7 | TRBV19 | ASSEQGVGGRSYEQY
TRBJ2-7 | TRBV20-1 | SASFISGGTPSYEQY
TRBJ1-5 | TRBV7-3 | ASSPQGNQPQH
TRBJ1-6 | TRBV30 | AWNPGTSNSPLH
TRBJ2-3 | TRBV5-1 | ASEGGTDTQY
TRBJ2-7 | TRBV3-1/TRBV3-2 | ASSQPGPGGEQY
TRBJ2-2 | TRBV28 | ASSGVAGVGELF
TRBJ2-7 | TRBV7-3 | ASSGGQGYEQY
TRBJ1-1 | TRBV6-5 | AGTGTGRNTEAF
TRBJ1-6 | TRBV12-3/TRBV12-4 | ASSLNDNSPLH
TRBJ1-6 | TRBV25-1 | ASSEYEGHSPLH
TRBJ1-2 | TRBV28 | ASSLLLRDGIYGYT
TRBJ2-6 | TRBV5-1 | ASSLVAGSGANVLT
TRBJ1-1 | TRBV5-6 | ASSVPGLGTEAF
TRBJ1-2 | TRBV7-3 | ASGTLYGYT
TRBJ2-5 | TRBV20-1 | SASTSGETQY
TRBJ1-1 | TRBV18 | ASSLNTEAF
TRBJ2-5 | TRBV24-1 | ATSDPGSVQETQY
TRBJ1-4 | TRBV27 | ASSLLGTATNEKLF
TRBJ1-3 | TRBV3-1/TRBV3-2 | ASSQGRQGAGNTIY
TRBJ1-5 | TRBV19 | ASSLTEQPQH
TRBJ2-2 | TRBV9 | ASSAGGGGGELF
TRBJ1-1 | TRBV7-8 | ASSSRDSGLNTEAF
TRBJ1-4 | TRBV6-5 | ASSWDKYNEKLF